This T cell receptor beta chain emerged from a study of regulatory dendritic cells for organ transplantation. Memory T cells were CD45RO+, naive were CD45RA+, sorted by FACS. In germline, CDR1 is MNHEY, CDR2 SVGAGI. The V end lost 7 bases, the J end lost 4 bases, and 16 bases lay between the germline ends. This CDR3 is built from 14 residues. General observations from the study: Memory CD8+ T cells were the most oligoclonal; naive cells were highly diverse. Alloreactive memory CD8+ T cell pools varied considerably between individuals.

For this clone: The antigen remains unidentified.

Profiled with immunoSEQ multiplex PCR; TCRdb holds only in-frame clones, not every one. The repertoire consists of about 28,000 clones, with approximately 82% occurring once and the leading ten covering approximately 0.4%. The material sequenced was naive CD8+ T cells from blood. The subset here: CD45RA+ naive T cells. This TCR was sampled from a human donor in good health. This sequence joins TRBV6-5 and TRBJ1-2; D may be TRBD1 (5 bases). The CDR3 loop reads CASTPAGPSYGYTF. The CDR3 bases are TGTGCCAGCACCCCGGCGGGACCATCCTATGGCTACACCTTC.